Reported below is one T cell receptor (beta chain). The antigen remains undetermined. The approximately 120-subject validation cohort, separate from the approximately 670-subject first cohort, included the donors. The CDR3 is 13 residues long. J lost 0 bases, V lost 5 bases, and 1 base had no gene match. The germline gives CDR1 GTSNPN, CDR2 SVGIG (reference sequence). The record originates from a study of cytomegalovirus exposure and HLA in healthy donors. Across the study: Per a later analysis, the approximately 700 first-cohort and 120 validation repertoires shared one platform.

Sequencing used immunoSEQ multiplex PCR; TCRdb keeps in-frame clones, though not all of them. The sample lists approximately 260,000 clones, 70% to 90% seen once, with around 1% in the top ten. Findings and caveats of the study: There were around 160 TCR beta chains listed as cytomegalovirus-associated.

The sequence was collected from a young woman in good health and CMV-seronegative. The genes are TRBV30 and TRBJ2-1, with TRBD2 identical over 7 bases. The material sequenced was PBMCs. CDR3 coding DNA: TGTGCCTGGGCTAGCGGCTCCTACAATGAGCAGTTCTTC. This sequence encodes CAWASGSYNEQFF.